One and the same sample provided the 28 T cell receptor beta chains below, sequenced in a study of molecular identifiers for immune sequencing clone quantification. One entry per CDR3 protein, called by TCRdb with MiXCR from the PCR reads. The data contain about 36,000 distinct CDR3 sequences, approximately 17% of them seen just once; the ten biggest clones take up about 6.7%. Sequencing used naive CD8+ T cells from blood, with Jurkat cell RNA spiked in. Subset given: FACS-sorted CD8+CD4-CCR7+CD45RA+ naive T cells. All receptors derive from a human donor in good health. Some libraries in this study had Jurkat cell RNA spiked in.

V gene TRBV21-1 combines with J gene TRBJ1-3; the table gives TRBD1 as D, unverified against the DNA. TRBV21-1 is a pseudogene segment. The CDR3 has 17 residues. CDR3: CASSNHRTVHSGNTIYF. In DNA, the CDR3 is TGTGCCAGCAGCAACCATCGGACAGTCCACTCTGGAAACACCATATATTTT.

This clonotype was counted many times. V usage is TRBV29-1 and J usage is TRBJ2-2; D unclear. Trimming shortened V by 7 bases and J by 4 bases, and 4 bases separated the two germline ends. Looked up from germline, CDR1 is SQVTM and CDR2 is ANQGSEA. The CDR3 extends over 10 amino acids. This CDR3 is CSASTGELFF. The CDR3, as DNA: TGCAGCGCCTCCACCGGGGAGCTGTTTTTT.

The V and J genes are TRBV9 and TRBJ2-6; 7 positions match TRBD1. Germline loops: CDR1 SGDLS, CDR2 YYNGEE. CDR3 length: 14 amino acids. V lost 9 bases, J lost 1 base, and 4 bases stayed unmatched. CDR3 in DNA: TGTGCCACTACCAGGGGGTCTGGGGCCAACGTCCTGACTTTC. This encodes CATTRGSGANVLTF.

The DNA for the CDR3 is TGTGCCAGCAGCTTCCGTATTCGGGGTTTGGCTGGGGCCAACGTCCTGACTTTC. Translating it yields CASSFRIRGLAGANVLTF. J is TRBJ2-6 and V is TRBV9; the D gene is possibly TRBD2 (5 bases). Germline V gene data show CDR1 as SGDLS and CDR2 as YYNGEE. V was cut by 4 bases and J by 2 bases, with 19 bases left in between. The CDR3 contains 18 residues.

This clonotype was recorded many times. The chain recombines TRBV6-2 or TRBV6-3 with TRBJ2-6, with D unclear. CDR1 and CDR2 from the germline V gene are MNHEY and SVGEGT. The V end lost 8 bases, the J end lost 2 bases, and 13 bases lay between the germline ends. The CDR3 consists of 15 residues. CDR3 amino acids: CASRTSLAGANVLTF. CDR3 nucleotides: TGTGCCAGCCGCACTTCGCTTGCTGGGGCCAACGTCCTGACTTTC.

This clonotype has ten or more counts. Here the CDR3 DNA reads TGTGCCAGCAGTTACTACGGACAGCACTTTAATGAGCAGTTCTTC. Translated, it gives CASSYYGQHFNEQFF. The V gene is TRBV6-2 or TRBV6-3, the J gene TRBJ2-1; a possible D gene is TRBD1 (6 bases). The CDR3 loop spans 15 amino acids. Germline CDR1 and CDR2: MNHEY and SVGEGT. V was cut by 1 base and J by 7 bases, with 14 bases left in between.

The chain carries TRBV9 and TRBJ2-1; 7 nucleotides line up with TRBD1. The CDR3 is made up of 14 amino acids. Germline trimming cut 4 bases from V and 5 bases from J; bases unmatched to any gene: 6. Germline V gene sequence: CDR1 SGDLS, CDR2 YYNGEE. The CDR3 reads CASSSRDSNNEQFF. In DNA form, the CDR3 reads TGTGCCAGCAGCTCACGGGACAGCAACAATGAGCAGTTCTTC.

In its sample, this clonotype was seen many times. The rearrangement links TRBV20-1 to TRBJ2-5, with D uncertain. Trimming cost V 0 bases and J 1 base, with 9 bases left between them. The CDR3 extends over 14 amino acids. Germline V gene sequence: CDR1 DFQATT, CDR2 SNEGSKA (reference sequence). The CDR3 loop reads CSARDRALQETQYF. The CDR3, as DNA: TGCAGTGCTAGAGATAGGGCACTCCAAGAGACCCAGTACTTC.

This clonotype was seen ten or more times. The chain recombines TRBV27 with TRBJ2-6; D is ambiguous. The germline V gene has CDR1 MNHEY and CDR2 SMNVEV (reference sequence). Trimming pared 2 bases from V and 1 base from J, leaving 12 bases between. The CDR3 covers 17 residues. CDR3 sequence reads: CASSLVTPSSGANVLTF. In DNA, the CDR3 is TGTGCCAGCAGTTTAGTGACACCCTCTTCTGGGGCCAACGTCCTGACTTTC.

This clonotype was observed many times. This chain connects TRBV2 to TRBJ2-2; no firm D call. CDR1 is SNHLY and CDR2 is FYNNEI in the germline V gene. V dropped 0 bases and J dropped 7 bases, with 9 bases sitting between them. The CDR3 has 14 amino acids. The CDR3 reads CASSEAPIGGELFF. The CDR3 bases are TGTGCCAGCAGTGAAGCCCCCATCGGCGGGGAGCTGTTTTTT.

This clonotype was observed a handful of times. The chain couples TRBV4-3 to TRBJ2-5, with 11 bases aligning to TRBD2. CDR1 is LGHNA, CDR2 YSLEER, per germline. V gave up 0 bases and J gave up 4 bases; unmatched junction bases: 7. The CDR3 extends over 17 amino acids. The CDR3 region has the DNA TGCGCCAGCAGCCAAGATCCTAGCGGGAGGTCCAGAGAGACCCAGTACTTC. It specifies CASSQDPSGRSRETQYF.

In its sample, this clonotype was seen many times. The J gene is TRBJ2-7, the V gene TRBV5-5; D tentatively reads TRBD1 or TRBD2 (6 bases each). Germline CDR1 and CDR2: SGHKS and YYEKEE (reference sequence). This CDR3 comprises 11 residues. With 4 bases removed from V and 6 bases from J, the gap between germline ends came to 8 bases. DNA of the CDR3: TGTGCCAGCAGCCCGGGGGCCGAGCAGTACTTC. Translation gives CASSPGAEQYF.

This clonotype was seen a handful of times. A read error may produce the germline difference seen at one junction end. The chain employs TRBV9 and TRBJ2-1; unclear D gene. CDR1 SGDLS and CDR2 YYNGEE come from the germline V gene. CDR3 length: 11 amino acids. As DNA, the CDR3 is TGTGCCAACAGCGCCAGGAATGAGCAGTTCTTC. Translation gives CANSARNEQFF.

This clonotype appeared many times. The chain carries TRBV15 and TRBJ1-5; D might be TRBD1 (5 bases). Germline CDR1 and CDR2: LNHNV and YYDKDF (reference sequence). The CDR3 sequence is 14 residues long. V lost 1 base, J lost 6 bases, and 10 bases lay in between. Here the CDR3 reads CATSRVLRGQPQHF. The DNA of the CDR3 is TGTGCCACCAGCAGAGTCCTGAGGGGTCAGCCCCAGCATTTT. Using reference TRBV15 and TRBJ1-5 for the parts outside the CDR3, the full variable domain is DAMVIQNPRYQVTQFGKPVTLSCSQTLNHNVMYWYQQKSSQAPKLLFHYYDKDFNNEADTPDNFQSRRPNTSFCFLDIRSPGLGDTAMYLCATSRVLRGQPQHFGDGTRLSIL.

This clonotype came up many times. The chain has TRBV5-1 and TRBJ2-7; no firm D call. Deletions cut 5 bases from V and 2 bases from J, with 8 bases between. Germline CDR1 SGHRS, CDR2 YFSETQ. The CDR3 extends over 12 amino acids. The CDR3 region is CASRNGAYEQYF. CDR3 DNA sequence: TGCGCCAGCAGGAATGGGGCCTACGAGCAGTACTTC.

On this clonotype: This may stem from a read error, because a much larger clone lies one nucleotide away. V gene TRBV29-1 combines with J gene TRBJ2-1; TRBD2 agrees at 10 bases. V dropped 8 bases and J dropped 9; count of bases not matched to a gene: 16. The CDR3 has 15 amino acids. Germline-derived CDR1 and CDR2 are SQVTM and ANQGSEA. Here the CDR3 DNA reads TGCAGCATTTTGGCTAGCGGGAGATTCGTTGGTGAGCAGTTCTTC. Its protein product is CSILASGRFVGEQFF.

This clonotype has just a few counts. This chain joins TRBV28 and TRBJ2-4, with TRBD2 matching 13 bases. J was trimmed by 4 bases and V by 6 bases; bases with no gene match: 6. Germline CDR1 reads MDHEN; CDR2 reads SYDVKM. CDR3 length equals 16 residues. This CDR3 reads CASSPLAGGRKNIQYF. CDR3 nucleotides: TGTGCCAGCAGCCCACTAGCGGGAGGGCGGAAAAACATTCAGTACTTC.

This clonotype was counted many times. The J gene is TRBJ2-1, the V gene TRBV6-6; no firm D call. Germline V gives CDR1 MNHNY, CDR2 SVGAGI (reference sequence). The germline V and J ends were trimmed by 3 bases and 5 bases, with 2 bases remaining between them. The CDR3 has 11 amino acids. The CDR3 region is CASSYNNEQFF. DNA for the CDR3: TGTGCCAGCAGTTATAACAATGAGCAGTTCTTC.

This clonotype is categorized as medium-sized. The chain links TRBV11-2 to TRBJ1-4; D is unresolved. Between the trimmed V and J ends, which lost 5 bases and 8 bases, there was a span of 9 bases. Germline CDR1 SGHAT, CDR2 FQNNGV. The CDR3 extends over 12 amino acids. The CDR3, as DNA: TGTGCCAGCAGCGTTCAGCAAGAAAAACTGTTTTTT. Translation gives CASSVQQEKLFF.

A remark on this clonotype: A much larger clone differs by one base, so this may be a read error. The rearrangement links TRBV20-1 to TRBJ2-1; D is undetermined. This CDR3 comprises 12 residues. CDR1 and CDR2 from the germline V gene are DFQATT and SNEGSKA (reference sequence). CDR3 sequence: CSARGSYNEQSF. CDR3 DNA sequence: TGCAGTGCTAGGGGATCTTACAATGAGCAGTCCTTC.

This clonotype was observed a handful of times. The chain uses TRBV18 and TRBJ2-7, with D hard to call. This CDR3 has 13 amino acids. Germline CDR1 KGHSH, CDR2 LQKENI. Trimming took off 0 bases at V and 1 base at J, with 4 bases between the two ends. The CDR3: CASSPPRSYEQYF. CDR3 nucleotides: TGTGCCAGCTCACCACCAAGGTCCTACGAGCAGTACTTC.

The chain employs TRBV6-5 and TRBJ2-7; a weak D match, TRBD2 (6 bases). CDR1 MNHEY and CDR2 SVGAGI come from the germline V gene. This CDR3 spans 15 amino acids. V lost 2 bases to trimming and J lost 3 bases, with 14 bases between them. The CDR3 region is CASSYEGTGVYEQYF. DNA of the CDR3: TGTGCCAGCAGTTACGAGGGTACGGGGGTCTACGAGCAGTACTTC.

This clonotype was detected many times. This chain joins TRBV6-5 and TRBJ2-1, with D perhaps TRBD1 or TRBD2 (5 bases each). Trimming stripped 6 bases from V and 1 base from J, with 13 bases between. Germline V gene sequence: CDR1 MNHEY, CDR2 SVGAGI. The CDR3 runs to 15 residues. DNA for the CDR3: TGTGCCAGCAGCCGAGGGGCGGGTTCCTACAATGAGCAGTTCTTC. Its protein is CASSRGAGSYNEQFF.

This clonotype was counted only a few times. The chain employs TRBV4-3 and TRBJ2-5, with D unclear. The CDR3 is 15 amino acids. Germline V lookup: CDR1 LGHNA, CDR2 YSLEER. Trimming cost V 0 bases and J 3 bases, with 11 bases left between them. The CDR3 here is CASSQDRAAEETQYF. As DNA, the CDR3 is TGCGCCAGCAGCCAAGATCGGGCGGCGGAAGAGACCCAGTACTTC.

This clonotype is medium-sized. The V call is TRBV4-3, the J call TRBJ2-1, with 11 positions matching TRBD2. The ends lost 5 bases at V and 4 bases at J; junction bases unmatched: 4. Germline lookup yields CDR1 LGHNA and CDR2 YSLEER. The CDR3 loop spans 15 amino acids. The CDR3 protein is CASSWRLAGYNEQFF. Written as DNA, the CDR3 is TGCGCCAGCAGCTGGCGACTAGCGGGATACAATGAGCAGTTCTTC.

As concerns this clonotype: A junction end diverges from the germline sequence, so it may reflect a read error. V gene TRBV7-3 combines with J gene TRBJ2-1; 7 nucleotides agree with TRBD2. The CDR3 is 14 residues long. In germline, CDR1 is SGHTA, CDR2 FQGTGA. The CDR3 here is CVSSLEGGSFEQFF. DNA for the CDR3: TGTGTCAGCAGCTTAGAGGGCGGGAGCTTTGAGCAGTTCTTC.

As to this clonotype: A clone one base away is much larger, so this may be a read error. V usage is TRBV7-8 and J usage is TRBJ2-1, with 13 bases identical to TRBD2. The CDR3 extends over 17 amino acids. Germline CDR1 reads SGHVS; CDR2 reads FQNEAQ. CDR3 residues: CASRQGLAGSHYNERFF. CDR3 bases: TGTGCCAGCAGGCAGGGACTAGCGGGATCGCACTACAATGAGCGGTTCTTC.

This clonotype was counted many times. The rearrangement links TRBV3-1 to TRBJ1-4; no definite D call. V was clipped by 4 bases and J by 8 bases, with 17 bases between them. This CDR3 region has 15 residues. CDR1 LGHDT and CDR2 YNNKEL come from the germline V gene (reference sequence). In nucleotides, the CDR3 is TGTGCCAGCAGCCCGGGAGGGCGGTTTGGAGAAAAACTGTTTTTT. This codes for CASSPGGRFGEKLFF.